A single sample gave rise to the 18 T cell receptor beta chains below, sequenced in a study of control samples from healthy donors and cancer patients. Method: immunoSEQ multiplex PCR; TCRdb's copy keeps in-frame clones and lacks some. Of approximately 99,000 clones detected, approximately 82% appear once; the ten largest clones hold 5% to 8.5%. Material: blood. These receptors originate from a young man in good health.

This chain uses TRBV30 with TRBJ2-6; D call uncertain. The CDR3 has 15 residues. Trimming took off 6 bases at V and 0 bases at J, with 12 bases between the two ends. Per germline, CDR1 GTSNPN and CDR2 SVGIG (reference sequence). The CDR3 coding sequence is TGTGCCTGTCTCCGGACGGTCTCTGGGGCCAACGTCCTGACTTTC. Residues: CACLRTVSGANVLTF. The full variable domain, completed using reference TRBV30 and TRBJ2-6, is SQTIHQWPATLVQPVGSPLSLECTVEGTSNPNLYWYRQAAGRGLQLLFYSVGIGQISSEVPQNLSASRPQDRQFILSSKKLLLSDSGFYLCACLRTVSGANVLTFGAGSRLTVL.

V and J are TRBV18 and TRBJ2-3, with 10 positions matching TRBD2. In germline, CDR1 is KGHSH, CDR2 LQKENI. Trimming cost V 8 bases and J 1 base; bases outside gene matches: 3. The CDR3 has 14 residues. The DNA of the CDR3 is TGTGCCAGCCGTCTAGCGGGGGGCACAGATACGCAGTATTTT. The encoded protein is CASRLAGGTDTQYF.

The rearrangement joins TRBV15 to TRBJ2-7; the D call may be TRBD1 or TRBD2 (5 bases each). V lost 4 bases and J 6 bases, leaving 19 bases between the germline ends. The CDR3 length is 15 residues. Germline loops: CDR1 LNHNV, CDR2 YYDKDF (reference sequence). CDR3 region: CATSTVGELGGEQYF. The CDR3 bases are TGTGCCACCAGCACGGTCGGGGAGCTTGGGGGCGAGCAGTACTTC.

The rearrangement joins TRBV11-2 to TRBJ1-3; TRBD1 agrees at 8 bases. CDR1 SGHAT and CDR2 FQNNGV come from the germline V gene. CDR3 length: 15 amino acids. The V gene end was trimmed by 5 bases and the J gene end by 10 bases; junction bases not matched to a gene: 13. CDR3 nucleotide sequence: TGTGCCAGCAGCCCGACCGGACAGGGACGGCGAACCATATATTTT. It is translated as CASSPTGQGRRTIYF.

The chain carries TRBV7-2 and TRBJ2-7; TRBD1 matches 9 bases. CDR3 size: 13 residues. Germline V gene data show CDR1 as SGHTA and CDR2 as FQGNSA. V lost 5 bases to trimming and J lost 5 bases; unmatched junction nucleotides: 4. The CDR3 DNA follows: TGTGCCAGCAGCCGACGGGACAGGGACGAGCAGTACTTC. It encodes CASSRRDRDEQYF.

This chain uses TRBV7-9 with TRBJ1-5, with a tentative D call TRBD1 (5 bases). CDR3 size: 14 residues. In germline, CDR1 is SEHNR, CDR2 FQNEAQ (reference sequence). Trimming removed 5 bases at V and 3 bases at J, with 11 bases between. The CDR3 loop reads CASSRGQSNQPQHF. The CDR3, as DNA: TGTGCCAGCAGCCGAGGACAATCCAATCAGCCCCAGCATTTT.

The chain couples TRBV20-1 to TRBJ2-5; D is undetermined. Deletions cut 6 bases from V and 9 bases from J, with 5 bases between. The germline CDR1 and CDR2 sequences are DFQATT and SNEGSKA (reference sequence). The CDR3 loop spans 8 amino acids. The CDR3 DNA reads TGCAGTGCGGCGGCCCAGTACTTC. It encodes CSAAAQYF.

The chain has TRBV7-6 and TRBJ2-5, with 8 bases that match TRBD2. Germline V gene sequence: CDR1 SGHVS, CDR2 FNYEAQ. Losses at the gene ends were 3 bases for V and 7 bases for J; bases not matched to a gene: 10. This CDR3 is 15 amino acids long. CDR3 DNA: TGTGCCAGCAGCTTCCCAGCGGGAGAAGTAGGGACCCAGTACTTC. Its translation: CASSFPAGEVGTQYF.

V and J are TRBV18 and TRBJ2-2, with 9 bases matching TRBD1. Germline V gives CDR1 KGHSH, CDR2 LQKENI. V lost 4 bases, J lost 3 bases, and 3 bases stayed unmatched. The CDR3 covers 15 residues. This CDR3 reads CASSLQGADTGELFF. CDR3 coding DNA: TGTGCCAGCTCACTACAGGGGGCTGACACCGGGGAGCTGTTTTTT.

V is TRBV19 and J is TRBJ2-7; maybe TRBD1 (6 bases). The CDR3 has 14 residues. Germline loops: CDR1 LNHDA, CDR2 SQIVND (reference sequence). Trimming took 3 bases from V and 2 from J, leaving 11 bases between them. The CDR3 coding sequence is TGTGCCAGTAGTATCTCCCGGGACACCTACGAGCAGTACTTC. This gives the protein CASSISRDTYEQYF.

The chain uses TRBV19 and TRBJ2-2; D is tentatively TRBD1 or TRBD2 (5 bases each). V was clipped by 8 bases and J by 3 bases, with 13 bases between them. Germline-derived CDR1 and CDR2 are LNHDA and SQIVND (reference sequence). The CDR3 has 14 amino acids. The CDR3 spells CASRVGEDTGELFF. CDR3 DNA sequence: TGTGCCAGTCGCGTGGGGGAAGACACCGGGGAGCTGTTTTTT.

CDR3 bases: TGCAGCGGACAGGTTATCCCTATTACAGATACGCAGTATTTT. This sequence encodes CSGQVIPITDTQYF. The chain links TRBV29-1 to TRBJ2-3; possible D gene TRBD1, 6 bases. Looked up from germline, CDR1 is SQVTM and CDR2 is ANQGSEA. The CDR3 extends over 14 amino acids. The V end lost 7 bases, the J end lost 3 bases, and 17 bases lay between the germline ends.

The chain uses TRBV3-1 (or the pseudogene TRBV3-2) and TRBJ2-1, with D tentatively TRBD1 (6 bases). This CDR3 spans 15 amino acids. Trimming took 4 bases from V and 5 from J, leaving 15 bases between them. Per the germline V gene, CDR1 is LGHDT and CDR2 is YNNKEL (reference sequence). CDR3 protein: CASSPSGQQNNEQFF. CDR3 in DNA: TGTGCCAGCAGCCCGTCGGGACAACAAAACAATGAGCAGTTCTTC.

This chain joins TRBV6-2 or TRBV6-3 and TRBJ2-1, with D tentatively TRBD2 (6 bases). V shed 4 bases and J shed 3 bases, with 13 bases lying between them. This CDR3 region has 15 residues. Per germline, CDR1 MNHEY and CDR2 SVGEGT. The CDR3 sequence is CASSSGGALYNEQFF. The CDR3 region has the DNA TGTGCCAGCAGTTCGGGCGGGGCCCTCTACAATGAGCAGTTCTTC.

The chain couples TRBV28 to TRBJ1-5; D uncertain. Trimming pared 6 bases from V and 5 bases from J, leaving 5 bases between. Germline lookup yields CDR1 MDHEN and CDR2 SYDVKM. CDR3 size: 11 residues. The CDR3: CASSRYQPQHF. CDR3 sequence (DNA): TGTGCCAGCAGCCGGTATCAGCCCCAGCATTTT.

The chain is built from TRBV5-4 and TRBJ2-7, with 7 nucleotides matching TRBD1. The V and J ends lost 3 bases and 0 bases, in that order; junction bases with no gene match: 3. CDR1 and CDR2 from the germline V gene are SGHNT and YYREEE (reference sequence). This CDR3 contains 14 residues. The CDR3 DNA sequence: TGTGCCAGCAGCTCCCGGGACAGCTCCTACGAGCAGTACTTC. Protein product: CASSSRDSSYEQYF.

This clone was counted a few times. The chain combines TRBV2 with TRBJ1-6; D might be TRBD1 (6 bases). Trimming removed 6 bases at V and 9 bases at J, with 27 bases between. CDR3 size: 18 residues. The V gene's germline CDR1 is SNHLY and CDR2 FYNNEI. The chain's CDR3 is CASRSTTGATVRSSPLHF. For the CDR3, the DNA is TGTGCCAGCAGATCAACAACGGGGGCGACAGTTCGTAGTTCACCCCTCCACTTT.

The chain has TRBV5-1 and TRBJ2-7, with D possibly TRBD2 on 6 matching bases. V lost 5 bases to trimming and J lost 3 bases, with 15 bases between them. The CDR3 loop spans 14 amino acids. Germline values: CDR1 SGHRS, CDR2 YFSETQ. CDR3 loop: CASSRDSRLYEQYF. The CDR3 DNA is TGCGCCAGCAGTCGGGACTCCCGCCTCTACGAGCAGTACTTC.